The subject of this entry is one TCR beta chain. Using immunoSEQ multiplex PCR, the repertoire was profiled, and TCRdb retains in-frame clones only, with some absent. The sample carries roughly 59,000 clones, roughly 86% recorded once. The sample originates from a study of technical replicates of blood from several donors. Specimen: PBMCs. This clonotype originated in a human donor in good health. Some clones in this sample may be carry-over from other donors' samples.

CDR3 protein: CASSRGQGEIEQYF. CDR3 DNA sequence: TGTGCCAGCTCTAGGGGACAGGGAGAAATCGAGCAGTACTTC. The J gene is TRBJ2-7, the V gene TRBV7-9, with 9 positions matching TRBD1. The CDR3 is 14 amino acids. V gave up 8 bases and J gave up 6 bases; unmatched junction bases: 11. The germline V gene has CDR1 SEHNR and CDR2 FQNEAQ (reference sequence).